Listed below are T cell receptor beta chains from one sample, sequenced in a study of shared clonotypes between healthy human individuals. Assay used: immunoSEQ multiplex PCR; TCRdb lists only in-frame clones, some missing. Of approximately 530,000 clones in the sample, around 96% were seen once. Sequencing used naive CD4+ T cells sorted from blood. The source of these receptors is a woman aged 25 to 45 in good health. Both conserved end residues are part of each CDR3. Fields, in order: D gene, clone size, J gene, V gene, CDR3 DNA, CDR3 protein. A D gene is named only where the DNA matches it firmly. Clone size is not always given. Where it is, it says once, few, many or a class for expanded clones.

NA NA TRBJ2-7 TRBV15 TGTGCCACCAGCTCCCTAGTCCTCTACCCCTACGAGCAGTACTTC CATSSLVLYPYEQYF
TRBD2 NA TRBJ2-3 TRBV11-2 TGTGCCAGCAGGAACTGGACTAGCGGTTGGGATACGCAGTATTTT CASRNWTSGWDTQYF
NA NA TRBJ1-2 TRBV28 TGTGCCAGCAGTTGGGTGGGCTATGGCTACACCTTC CASSWVGYGYTF
NA NA TRBJ2-7 TRBV28 TGTGCCAGCAACGACCTCGAGAGAAGCTCCTACGAGCAGTACTTC CASNDLERSSYEQYF
NA NA TRBJ1-3 TRBV18 TGTGCCAGCTCACCCCAGGGGTCTGGAAACACCATATATTTT CASSPQGSGNTIYF
TRBD1 NA TRBJ1-6 TRBV5-8 TGTGCCAGCAGCAATTTTTCAGGGGGCAATCATTCACCCCTCCACTTT CASSNFSGGNHSPLHF
NA once TRBJ1-5 TRBV28 TGTGCCAGCATAGGATACGTTGAGCCCCAGCATTTT CASIGYVEPQHF
NA NA TRBJ1-1 TRBV25-1 TGTGCCAGCAGTGTCCCAGGGTGGGACACTGAAGCTTTCTTT CASSVPGWDTEAFF
NA NA TRBJ2-7 TRBV2 TGTGCCAGCATTCTCCCACGGGCTAGTCGGACCACCTACGAGCAGTACTTC CASILPRASRTTYEQYF
NA NA TRBJ2-2 TRBV7-9 TGTGCCAGCAGCTTAGTTCGGGCTAGCACCGGGGAGCTGTTTTTT CASSLVRASTGELFF
NA NA TRBJ1-6 TRBV5-8 TGTGCCAGCAGCTCCGTGCCTGAGGGAAATTCACCCCTCCACTTT CASSSVPEGNSPLHF
NA NA TRBJ2-7 TRBV7-9 TGTGCCAGCAGCTTAGTAGAAGGGGTAGAGCAGTACTTC CASSLVEGVEQYF
TRBD1 NA TRBJ2-5 TRBV4-2 TGTGCCAGCAGTCGGAGACAGGGGGGGACCCAAGAGACCCAGTACTTC CASSRRQGGTQETQYF
TRBD1 NA TRBJ2-7 TRBV5-1 TGCGCCAGCAGCCGCCGGACAGGCGAAAGCTCCTACGAGCAGTACTTC CASSRRTGESSYEQYF
NA NA TRBJ1-6 TRBV27 TGTGCCAGCAGTTTTAAATTGTATTCACCCCTCCACTTT CASSFKLYSPLHF
TRBD1 NA TRBJ2-7 TRBV13 TGTGCCAGCAGCTGGTCCGGGACAGGGAACTCCTACGAGCAGTACTTC CASSWSGTGNSYEQYF
TRBD1 NA TRBJ1-4 TRBV27 TGTGCCAGCAGTTTAGGGACAGGGAATGAAAAACTGTTTTTT CASSLGTGNEKLFF
NA NA TRBJ1-6 TRBV21-1 TGTGCCAGCAAGGACAGGGGGCGACTCAATTCACCCCTCCACTTT CASKDRGRLNSPLHF
NA NA TRBJ2-6 TRBV7-2 TGTGCCAGCAGCCCCGCGGGCGGCGTCTCTGGGGCCAACGTCCTGACTTTC CASSPAGGVSGANVLTF
NA once TRBJ2-1 TRBV10-1 TGCGCCAGCAGTGAGAACCCTACCTACAATGAGCAGTTCTTC CASSENPTYNEQFF
TRBD1 NA TRBJ1-5 TRBV19 TGTGCCAGTAGTGGACAGGGCGGACAGCCCCAGCATTTT CASSGQGGQPQHF
NA NA TRBJ1-6 TRBV9 TGTGCCAGCAGCGCCCTCGGAGAGCGAGCGTCTAATTCACCCCTCCACTTT CASSALGERASNSPLHF
NA NA TRBJ2-7 TRBV18 TGTGCCAGCTCACCCACAGGGTCCTACGAGCAGTACTTC CASSPTGSYEQYF
TRBD1 NA TRBJ1-1 TRBV6-6 TGTGCCAGCAGACCCACAGGGGCCGTTTTCAACACTGAAGCTTTCTTT CASRPTGAVFNTEAFF
NA NA TRBJ2-1 TRBV5-1 TGCGCCAGCAGCAGAAGACCAAATGAGCAGTTCTTC CASSRRPNEQFF
NA NA TRBJ2-7 TRBV28 TGTGCCGCATCTGGGACCTCCTACGAGCAGTACTTC CAASGTSYEQYF
NA once TRBJ2-3 TRBV5-3 TGTGGCAGATTACCCCCGAGGGGCTTTTTCACAGATACGCAGTATTTT CGRLPPRGFFTDTQYF
NA once TRBJ2-7 TRBV11-2 TGTGCCAGCAGTCGAGAGGCTATCAGCTCCTACGAGCAGTACTTC CASSREAISSYEQYF
NA NA TRBJ1-1 TRBV4-2 TGTGCCAGCAGCCAAGATCCAGGAGTGAACACTGAAGCTTTCTTT CASSQDPGVNTEAFF
NA NA TRBJ2-5 TRBV19 TGTGCCAGTAGTACCAATTCCCCTTACTCCGGGCAGATGCAAGAGACCCAGTACTTC CASSTNSPYSGQMQETQYF
NA once TRBJ1-3 TRBV9 TGTGCCAGCAGCGTAGACTCGAGCTCTGGAAACACCATATATTTT CASSVDSSSGNTIYF
NA NA TRBJ2-3 TRBV7-9 TGTGCCAGCAGGGGGGGCGGGCCCTTCACAGATACGCAGTATTTT CASRGGGPFTDTQYF
TRBD1 NA TRBJ1-1 TRBV7-9 TGTGCCAGCAGCTCCCCGGGACAGGGCACTGAAGCTTTCTTT CASSSPGQGTEAFF
TRBD2 NA TRBJ2-7 TRBV5-1 TGCGCCAGCAGCGCGGAGCTCCTAGCGGCTCGCTCCTACGAGCAGTACTTC CASSAELLAARSYEQYF
TRBD2 NA TRBJ2-1 TRBV30 TGTGCCTGGAGTGTACCCGGGACTAGGAGATACAATGAGCAGTTCTTC CAWSVPGTRRYNEQFF
TRBD1 NA TRBJ2-3 TRBV11-2 TGTGCCAGCAGCCGACAGGGGAAGGCAGATACGCAGTATTTT CASSRQGKADTQYF
NA once TRBJ1-2 TRBV4-1 TGCGCCAGCAGCCAAGAGGTGGTTTGGCAGGGGAACTATGGCTACACCTTC CASSQEVVWQGNYGYTF
NA NA TRBJ2-7 TRBV20-1 TGCAGTGCTCATATCGCCCACGAGCAGTACTTC CSAHIAHEQYF
TRBD1 NA TRBJ1-1 TRBV19 TGTGCCAGTAGCCGAACAGACAGGGACACTGAAGCTTTCTTT CASSRTDRDTEAFF
NA NA TRBJ2-1 TRBV5-1 TGCGCCAGCAGGCGTGACTTTGGACAGTTCTTC CASRRDFGQFF
NA NA TRBJ1-3 TRBV28 TGTGCCAGCGGAACTGGGGTACACTCTGGAAACACCATATATTTT CASGTGVHSGNTIYF
TRBD1 NA TRBJ2-7 TRBV28 TGTGCCAGCAGTTTACGACAGGGCTACGAGCAGTACTTC CASSLRQGYEQYF
TRBD1 NA TRBJ2-7 TRBV25-1 TGTGCCAGCAGTGTTACTTGGACAGGACACTACGAGCAGTACTTC CASSVTWTGHYEQYF
NA NA TRBJ1-1 TRBV2 TGTGCCAGCAGTGGGGTGGTGAACACTGAAGCTTTCTTT CASSGVVNTEAFF
NA NA TRBJ2-3 TRBV4-1 TGCGCCAGCAGCCAAAGTGGTACAGGGTGGGATACGCAGTATTTT CASSQSGTGWDTQYF
NA NA TRBJ2-5 TRBV6-5 TGTGCCAGCAGTTACTCGGGGTTCGAGACCCAGTACTTC CASSYSGFETQYF
NA NA TRBJ1-6 TRBV14 TGTGCCAGCAGCCCTAGGGAGTCTTCACCCCTCCACTTT CASSPRESSPLHF
NA NA TRBJ1-1 TRBV29-1 TGCAGCGTGGCACAGGGGAACACTGAAGCTTTCTTT CSVAQGNTEAFF
NA NA TRBJ2-6 TRBV30 TGTGCCTGGGATCCGAGCTCTGGGGCCAACGTCCTGACTTTC CAWDPSSGANVLTF
NA NA TRBJ1-5 TRBV16 TGTGCCAGCAGCCAAGGTGTAGGGCCCCGGAGCAATCAGCCCCAGCATTTT CASSQGVGPRSNQPQHF
NA NA TRBJ2-7 TRBV5-1 TGCGCCAGCAGCTTGGAATGGGACAAATTCTACGAGCAGTACTTC CASSLEWDKFYEQYF
TRBD2 few TRBJ2-7 TRBV5-1 TGCGCCAGCAGCTGGCGGGAGGGCTACGAGCAGTACTTC CASSWREGYEQYF
TRBD1 NA TRBJ2-1 TRBV2 TGTGCCAGCAGGGATCACAGGGGGGCCTACAATGAGCAGTTCTTC CASRDHRGAYNEQFF